This T cell receptor beta chain was sequenced in a study of cytomegalovirus exposure and HLA in healthy donors. This CDR3 is built from 14 residues. Trimming took 6 bases from V and 5 from J, leaving 16 bases between them. Germline assignment: CDR1 LNHDA and CDR2 SQIVND (reference sequence). The PCR employed 60 Vbeta primers together with 13 Jbeta primers. Method: immunoSEQ multiplex PCR; TCRdb's copy keeps in-frame clones and lacks some. Its clone listing holds approximately 190,000 clones. Study observations and caveats: What a later analysis reportedly showed was that an Asian-associated ancestry cluster had fewer N-insertions than the approximately 700-donor mean. The authors listed roughly 150 TCR beta chains as cytomegalovirus-associated. TCR beta chain V- and J-gene trimming was linked, in a later analysis, to a missense variant in DCLRE1C.

A word on this clone: Its antigen is unidentified.

This chain joins TRBV19 and TRBJ2-5; TRBD1 might be the D (5 bases). The source of this sequence is a man aged 30 to 39 in good health and CMV-seronegative. What was sequenced was PBMCs. The CDR3, as DNA: TGTGCCAGTAGCCTCAGGGATGGAGAGGAGACCCAGTACTTC. Protein sequence: CASSLRDGEETQYF.